This T cell receptor (beta chain) was captured by sequencing in a study of blood T cell repertoires in COVID-19. Study-wide context: Sites in the United States, Italy and Spain provided acute and convalescent COVID-19 samples. Sources were T cells, B-cell-depleted T cells, or PBMCs; the material itself was cDNA or gDNA.

Per the authors' pipeline: The assay estimated nucleated cells by amplifying reference gene primers. Here immunoSEQ multiplex PCR was the method, and the copy in TCRdb shows in-frame clones only, minus some. For V, J and clone size, that table is used; D and trimming come from the DNA. The sample includes about 99,000 clones, roughly 84% of them seen just once. The source of this sequence is a man aged 65-85 years with active or convalescent COVID-19. The sequenced sample consisted of peripheral blood.

The CDR3 loop is CASRGQSNTEAFF. The CDR3 DNA follows: TGTGCCAGCAGGGGACAGTCGAACACTGAAGCTTTCTTT. The chain uses TRBV7-2 and TRBJ1-1; 7 bases match TRBD1. The CDR3 length is 13 residues. Germline V gene data show CDR1 as SGHTA and CDR2 as FQGNSA. V dropped 6 bases and J dropped 1; count of bases not matched to a gene: 2.